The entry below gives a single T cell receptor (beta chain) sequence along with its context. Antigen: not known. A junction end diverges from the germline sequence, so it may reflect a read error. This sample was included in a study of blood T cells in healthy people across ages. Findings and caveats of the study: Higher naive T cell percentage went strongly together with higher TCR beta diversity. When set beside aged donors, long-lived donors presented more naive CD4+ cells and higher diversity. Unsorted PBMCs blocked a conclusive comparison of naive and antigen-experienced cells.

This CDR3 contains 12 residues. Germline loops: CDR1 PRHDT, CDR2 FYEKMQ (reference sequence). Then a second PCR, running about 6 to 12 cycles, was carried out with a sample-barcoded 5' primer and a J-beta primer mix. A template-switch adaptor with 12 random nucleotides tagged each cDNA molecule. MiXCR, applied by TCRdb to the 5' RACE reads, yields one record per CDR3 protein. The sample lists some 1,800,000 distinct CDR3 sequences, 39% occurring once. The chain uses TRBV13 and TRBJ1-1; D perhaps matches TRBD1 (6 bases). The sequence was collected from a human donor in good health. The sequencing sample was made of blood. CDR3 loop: CASQGGNAEAFF. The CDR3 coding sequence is TGTGCCAGCCAAGGGGGGAACGCTGAAGCTTTCTTT.